The next 10 T cell receptor beta chains were all read from a single sample in a study of T cell changes during pregnancy in multiple sclerosis. The data were produced by immunoSEQ multiplex PCR, yet TCRdb's version contains in-frame clones alone and is incomplete. The sample has 35,000 or so clones; about 90% are singletons. Specimen: CD4+ T cells from peripheral blood mononuclear cells, collected before pregnancy. Receptor source: a female donor with multiple sclerosis, enrolled in a pregnancy study.

The chain uses TRBV19 and TRBJ1-1; 7 bases match TRBD1. With V trimmed by 5 bases and J by 0 bases, 9 bases remained unmatched. Germline V CDR1 and CDR2: LNHDA, SQIVND (reference sequence). The length of the CDR3 is 16 residues. The CDR3 nucleotides read TGTGCCAGTAGTCTAACCCCGGGACAGCTGAACACTGAAGCTTTCTTT. It translates to CASSLTPGQLNTEAFF.

In its sample, this clone was seen once. Other DNA sequences within the sample encode an identical CDR3. The chain links TRBV4-1 to TRBJ2-7, with 9 bases lining up with TRBD2. The CDR3 sequence is 15 residues long. The ends lost 0 bases at V and 2 bases at J; junction bases unmatched: 2. The germline gives CDR1 MGHRA, CDR2 YSYEKL. The CDR3 spells CASSQELAGTYEQYF. CDR3 sequence (DNA): TGCGCCAGCAGCCAAGAACTAGCGGGTACCTACGAGCAGTACTTC.

This clone was seen once. V usage is TRBV9 and J usage is TRBJ2-1, with 8 positions matching TRBD1. V shed 4 bases and J 6 bases; nucleotides not matched to a gene: 9. The CDR3 has 15 residues. Germline-derived CDR1 and CDR2 are SGDLS and YYNGEE. As DNA, the CDR3 is TGTGCCAGCAGCACGGGACAGGCGGACCCCAATGAGCAGTTCTTC. It translates to CASSTGQADPNEQFF.

J is TRBJ1-3 and V is TRBV30; D gene ambiguous. Germline values: CDR1 GTSNPN, CDR2 SVGIG (reference sequence). V was pared by 4 bases and J by 6 bases, with 16 bases between. This CDR3 region has 14 residues. The CDR3 sequence: CAWIAPGGSNTIYF. DNA for the CDR3: TGTGCCTGGATCGCGCCGGGTGGGTCAAACACCATATATTTT. Based on the CDR3 plus reference TRBV30 and TRBJ1-3, the full variable domain is SQTIHQWPATLVQPVGSPLSLECTVEGTSNPNLYWYRQAAGRGLQLLFYSVGIGQISSEVPQNLSASRPQDRQFILSSKKLLLSDSGFYLCAWIAPGGSNTIYFGEGSWLTVV.

This chain uses TRBV10-1 with TRBJ2-7, with 8 bases lining up with TRBD1. With 2 bases clipped from V and 7 bases from J, the junction kept 7 bases outside the gene matches. Germline V lookup: CDR1 WNHNN, CDR2 SYGVQD (reference sequence). This CDR3 contains 14 residues. The CDR3 region has the DNA TGCGCCAGCAGTGAGAACAGGGGGTCTGGAGAGCAGTACTTC. This codes for CASSENRGSGEQYF.

This chain uses TRBV6-1 with TRBJ2-3; D is perhaps TRBD2 (5 bases). The CDR3 has 15 residues. Between the trimmed V and J ends, which lost 3 bases and 2 bases, there was a span of 12 bases. From germline, CDR1 is MNHNS and CDR2 SASEGT. CDR3 in amino acids: CASSEFGGSTDTQYF. The CDR3 nucleotides are TGTGCCAGCAGTGAGTTCGGCGGGTCCACAGATACGCAGTATTTT.

The V gene is TRBV4-1, the J gene TRBJ2-1; 10 nucleotides match TRBD1. J gave up 4 bases and V 2 bases, and 8 bases lay outside the gene matches. CDR1 is MGHRA and CDR2 is YSYEKL in the germline V gene. The CDR3 is made up of 17 amino acids. CDR3 nucleotides: TGCGCCAGCAGCCAACGACTATCGGGACAGGGGTACAATGAGCAGTTCTTC. It encodes CASSQRLSGQGYNEQFF.

In this sample, this clone turned up a few times. V usage is TRBV7-9 and J usage is TRBJ2-2; TRBD1 matches at 7 bases. This CDR3 is 19 amino acids long. V was clipped by 5 bases and J by 7 bases; unmatched bases: 22. From germline, CDR1 is SEHNR and CDR2 FQNEAQ (reference sequence). CDR3 DNA: TGTGCCAGCAGCCGAACCTATGAAGGGACAGCGTCCCTCATCGGGGAGCTGTTTTTT. Translating it yields CASSRTYEGTASLIGELFF.

V is TRBV29-1 and J is TRBJ2-7; 11 nucleotides match TRBD1. Trimming cost V 6 bases and J 6 bases; bases outside gene matches: 7. The CDR3 extends over 13 amino acids. Germline V gene data show CDR1 as SQVTM and CDR2 as ANQGSEA. In DNA, the CDR3 is TGCAGCGTGAGAACAGGGACAGGGGGCGAGCAGTACTTC. Its protein is CSVRTGTGGEQYF.

This sequence joins TRBV5-1 and TRBJ2-2; TRBD2 might be the D (5 bases). CDR1 SGHRS and CDR2 YFSETQ come from the germline V gene. This CDR3 region has 15 residues. Deletions cut 0 bases from V and 6 bases from J, with 12 bases between. The CDR3 nucleotides read TGCGCCAGCAGCTTGGGCGCGGGCGGCCCCGGGGAGCTGTTTTTT. Translating it yields CASSLGAGGPGELFF. Full variable domain (remainder filled in from reference TRBV5-1 and TRBJ2-2): KAGVTQTPRYLIKTRGQQVTLSCSPISGHRSVSWYQQTPGQGLQFLFEYFSETQRNKGNFPGRFSGRQFSNSRSEMNVSTLELGDSALYLCASSLGAGGPGELFFGEGSRLTVL.